Shown below are 29 T cell receptor beta chains from a single sample sequenced in a study of STAT3 mutations in large granular lymphocyte leukemia (dated by TCRdb to between 2018 and 2021). Libraries were made using the immunoSEQ multiplex PCR assay. TCRdb mirrors the immuneACCESS table, restricted to in-frame sequences. Some clones are absent from its copies; in checked studies, under half trace to an unresolved V gene, and the reason for the others is unknown. Across this sample there are under 5,500 clones, with 66% seen only once. Approximately 76% of the sample lies in the top ten. Their specific antigens are unknown. Broad study findings and their caveats: At least one immunodominant TCRbeta clonotype was identified in every T-LGLL patient, and multiple immunodominant subclonotypes were identified in about half of the T-LGLL patients.

Sequenced material: peripheral blood mononuclear cells. These receptors all come from a man aged 60-69 years with T-cell large granular lymphocyte leukemia. Some clones in this sample may be carry-over from other donors' samples. The age is the age at diagnosis.

This clone was recorded once. The chain recombines TRBV29-1 with TRBJ1-4; D is ambiguous. Germline lookup yields CDR1 SQVTM and CDR2 ANQGSEA. The V end lost 7 bases, the J end lost 8 bases, and 14 bases lay between the germline ends. This CDR3 comprises 12 residues. The CDR3 sequence is CSGHVGGEKLFF. The CDR3 nucleotides are TGCAGCGGACATGTGGGAGGGGAAAAACTGTTTTTT.

This clone was observed a handful of times. J is TRBJ1-5 and V is TRBV2; D unresolved. This CDR3 spans 15 amino acids. CDR1 is SNHLY, CDR2 FYNNEI, per germline. Between the trimmed V and J ends, which lost 6 bases and 7 bases, there was a span of 19 bases. This chain's CDR3 is CASSLEDQAWQPQHF. In nucleotides, the CDR3 is TGTGCCAGCAGCTTGGAGGACCAGGCATGGCAGCCCCAGCATTTT.

This chain joins TRBV6-1 and TRBJ1-2; maybe TRBD1 (6 bases). The V gene lost 1 base and the J gene lost 4 bases, with 16 bases spanning the gap. The CDR3 sequence is 16 residues long. The germline V gene has CDR1 MNHNS and CDR2 SASEGT. Written as DNA, the CDR3 is TGTGCCAGCAGTGAAGTGTGGGGGGGCACTGCCTATGGCTACACCTTC. Translated: CASSEVWGGTAYGYTF.

The chain has TRBV5-4 and TRBJ1-2, with D perhaps TRBD1 (6 bases). V lost 4 bases and J 8 bases, leaving 18 bases between the germline ends. The CDR3 covers 14 residues. The germline V gene has CDR1 SGHNT and CDR2 YYREEE (reference sequence). CDR3 sequence reads: CASSQPQGASGYTF. The CDR3 DNA sequence: TGTGCCAGCAGCCAACCACAGGGTGCAAGCGGCTACACCTTC.

The rearrangement uses TRBV2 and TRBJ1-5; D is ambiguous. The CDR3 runs to 14 residues. V was clipped by 7 bases and J by 3 bases, with 13 bases between them. The germline CDR1 and CDR2 sequences are SNHLY and FYNNEI. CDR3 nucleotide sequence: TGTGCCAGCACTTCCGGACGGTACAATCAGCCCCAGCATTTT. Encoded protein: CASTSGRYNQPQHF. Drawing the rest from reference TRBV2 and TRBJ1-5, the complete variable domain is EPEVTQTPSHQVTQMGQEVILRCVPISNHLYFYWYRQILGQKVEFLVSFYNNEISEKSEIFDDQFSVERPDGSNFTLKIRSTKLEDSAMYFCASTSGRYNQPQHFGDGTRLSIL.

The V gene is TRBV5-1, the J gene TRBJ1-2; possible D gene TRBD1, 6 bases. V lost 3 bases and J lost 6, with 12 bases in between. The CDR3 covers 13 residues. The germline CDR1 and CDR2 sequences are SGHRS and YFSETQ. CDR3 sequence (DNA): TGCGCCAGCAGCTCTACAGGGTTTGATGGCTACACCTTC. Translated, it gives CASSSTGFDGYTF. Full variable domain (rest looked up from reference TRBV5-1 and TRBJ1-2): KAGVTQTPRYLIKTRGQQVTLSCSPISGHRSVSWYQQTPGQGLQFLFEYFSETQRNKGNFPGRFSGRQFSNSRSEMNVSTLELGDSALYLCASSSTGFDGYTFGSGTRLTVV.

This CDR3 reads CATGQEHSGANVLTF. As DNA, the CDR3 is TGTGCCACGGGACAGGAACACTCTGGGGCCAACGTCCTGACTTTC. The chain recombines TRBV19 with TRBJ2-6; TRBD1 agrees at 8 bases. This CDR3 spans 15 amino acids. V was pared by 10 bases and J by 0 bases, with 5 bases of the junction left unmatched. Per the germline V gene, CDR1 is LNHDA and CDR2 is SQIVND (reference sequence).

The J gene is TRBJ2-6, the V gene TRBV4-1, with D hard to call. V lost 6 bases and J 0 bases, leaving 9 bases between the germline ends. The CDR3 has 15 residues. The germline gives CDR1 MGHRA, CDR2 YSYEKL. As DNA, the CDR3 is TGCGCCAGCAGGTCTTTACTCTCTGGGGCCAACGTCCTGACTTTC. Its protein product is CASRSLLSGANVLTF.

The chain links TRBV6-5 to TRBJ1-2; TRBD1 matches 7 bases. The V gene end was trimmed by 6 bases and the J gene end by 3 bases; junction bases not matched to a gene: 4. The CDR3 runs to 13 residues. In germline, CDR1 is MNHEY, CDR2 SVGAGI. DNA of the CDR3: TGTGCCAGCAGACAGGGGTTGTACTATGGCTACACCTTC. Protein: CASRQGLYYGYTF.

The chain links TRBV30 to TRBJ1-4; D remains unclear. The CDR3 extends over 13 amino acids. Germline V gene data show CDR1 as GTSNPN and CDR2 as SVGIG (reference sequence). Trimming stripped 1 base from V and 10 bases from J, with 13 bases between. CDR3 nucleotide sequence: TGTGCCTGGAGTGACGGGCGATCAGGAAAACTGTTTTTT. Its translation: CAWSDGRSGKLFF.

The CDR3 region is CASSLTGPNGYTF. CDR3 DNA: TGCGCCAGCAGCTTAACAGGGCCCAATGGCTACACCTTC. The J gene is TRBJ1-2, the V gene TRBV5-1; possible D gene TRBD1, 6 bases. Germline values: CDR1 SGHRS, CDR2 YFSETQ. The CDR3 is 13 residues long. V gave up 2 bases and J gave up 6 bases, with 11 bases separating them.

This clone was recorded a few times. This chain joins TRBV27 and TRBJ1-2; no firm D call. V was pared by 5 bases and J by 4 bases, with 17 bases between. Germline V gene data show CDR1 as MNHEY and CDR2 as SMNVEV (reference sequence). The CDR3 totals 15 residues. CDR3 sequence: CASSPNPPQTYGYTF. The CDR3 DNA is TGTGCCAGCAGTCCAAACCCCCCACAGACCTATGGCTACACCTTC.

The sample holds one count of this clone. This chain uses TRBV29-1 with TRBJ1-2; D gene unclear. Deletions cut 6 bases from V and 8 bases from J, with 10 bases between. The CDR3 has 10 residues. Looked up from germline, CDR1 is SQVTM and CDR2 is ANQGSEA. CDR3 DNA: TGCAGCGTCGCGGACGGCGGCTACACCTTC. This codes for CSVADGGYTF.

The table lists this clone with a few counts. This chain joins TRBV30 and TRBJ1-5; D perhaps matches TRBD1 (6 bases). The CDR3 has 12 amino acids. V lost 5 bases and J 9 bases, leaving 14 bases between the germline ends. The germline gives CDR1 GTSNPN, CDR2 SVGIG (reference sequence). Here the CDR3 DNA reads TGTGCCTGGGACGCGGCAGGGGTGCCCCAGCATTTT. Amino acid sequence: CAWDAAGVPQHF.

This chain links TRBV29-1 with TRBJ2-2; D possibly uses TRBD1 or TRBD2 (6 bases each). The CDR3 loop spans 14 amino acids. Trimming removed 6 bases from V and 0 bases from J, with 11 bases in between. Germline V CDR1 and CDR2: SQVTM, ANQGSEA. Here the CDR3 reads CSVGGHANTGELFF. The CDR3, as DNA: TGCAGCGTCGGGGGACACGCGAACACCGGGGAGCTGTTTTTT.

This clone was counted a few times. The chain employs TRBV4-1 and TRBJ1-2; D remains ambiguous. Deletions cut 0 bases from V and 6 bases from J, with 8 bases between. This CDR3 region has 13 residues. CDR1 and CDR2 (germline): MGHRA, YSYEKL. The CDR3 DNA follows: TGCGCCAGCAGCCAAGACCCCGGGGATGGCTACACCTTC. It translates to CASSQDPGDGYTF.

The V call is TRBV5-1, the J call TRBJ1-3; 12 bases are shared with TRBD1. J was trimmed by 7 bases and V by 4 bases; bases with no gene match: 3. The germline V gene has CDR1 SGHRS and CDR2 YFSETQ. The length of the CDR3 is 14 residues. CDR3 nucleotide sequence: TGCGCCAGCAGCACGGGACAGGGGGCGAACACCATATATTTT. Residues: CASSTGQGANTIYF.

J is TRBJ2-7 and V is TRBV18, with 7 positions matching TRBD1. This CDR3 region has 13 residues. Trimming took 3 bases from V and 2 from J; bases not matched to a gene: 1. The V gene's germline CDR1 is KGHSH and CDR2 LQKENI. The CDR3 region is CASSPGQTYEQYF. CDR3 DNA sequence: TGTGCCAGCTCACCGGGACAGACCTACGAGCAGTACTTC.

This clone showed up just a few times. This chain uses TRBV19 with TRBJ2-7; 7 bases are a match to TRBD1. Germline V gives CDR1 LNHDA, CDR2 SQIVND (reference sequence). The CDR3 runs to 13 residues. The V segment lost 5 bases and the J segment 2 bases; nucleotides outside the gene matches: 3. The CDR3 DNA is TGTGCCAGTAGTTCCGACAGGGCCTACGAGCAGTACTTC. This gives the protein CASSSDRAYEQYF. Combining the CDR3 with reference TRBV19 and TRBJ2-7 gives the whole variable domain DGGITQSPKYLFRKEGQNVTLSCEQNLNHDAMYWYRQDPGQGLRLIYYSQIVNDFQKGDIAEGYSVSREKKESFPLTVTSAQKNPTAFYLCASSSDRAYEQYFGPGTRLTVT.

V gene TRBV29-1 combines with J gene TRBJ1-2; D ambiguous. In germline, CDR1 is SQVTM, CDR2 ANQGSEA. The CDR3 consists of 14 residues. V lost 3 bases to trimming and J lost 6 bases, with 17 bases between them. The CDR3 is CSVDEAGVYNGYTF. The DNA for the CDR3 is TGCAGCGTTGACGAGGCGGGAGTGTATAATGGCTACACCTTC.

DNA for the CDR3: TGCGCCAGCGGGGGGACAGGGGGCTACGAGCAGTACTTC. Its protein is CASGGTGGYEQYF. The chain is built from TRBV5-1 and TRBJ2-7, with 11 bases identical to TRBD1. The CDR3 runs to 13 residues. Germline loops: CDR1 SGHRS, CDR2 YFSETQ. V was pared by 7 bases and J by 3 bases, with 3 bases of the junction left unmatched.

This clone was found a few times. This chain connects TRBV28 to TRBJ2-7; possibly TRBD1 for D (6 bases). The CDR3 sequence is 12 residues long. Trimming left V 7 bases short and J 2 bases short, with 9 bases between. Germline values: CDR1 MDHEN, CDR2 SYDVKM. The DNA for the CDR3 is TGTGCCAGCAATACAGGGACCTACGAGCAGTACGTC. This codes for CASNTGTYEQYV.

This clone came up once. The chain carries TRBV6-5 and TRBJ2-3; D is uncertain. Germline assignment: CDR1 MNHEY and CDR2 SVGAGI. The CDR3 runs to 15 residues. V dropped 2 bases and J dropped 1 base, with 10 bases sitting between them. In nucleotides, the CDR3 is TGTGCCAGCAGTTACCAAGGCTTACGCACAGATACGCAGTATTTT. This gives the protein CASSYQGLRTDTQYF.

In nucleotides, the CDR3 is TGCGCCAGCAGTGTCCCCTCTGGGGCCAACGTCCTGACTTTC. Its translation is CASSVPSGANVLTF. The chain combines TRBV10-2 with TRBJ2-6; D unresolved. The CDR3 contains 14 residues. The V end was cut by 4 bases, the J end by 0 bases, with 4 bases between. The V gene's germline CDR1 is WSHSY and CDR2 SAAADI.

The table lists this clone with a count of one. V usage is TRBV10-2 and J usage is TRBJ1-3; D gene ambiguous. V lost 4 bases and J lost 3, with 4 bases in between. The CDR3 runs 12 residues. From germline, CDR1 is WSHSY and CDR2 SAAADI. The CDR3: CASSVDGNTIYF. CDR3 DNA: TGCGCCAGCAGTGTGGATGGAAACACCATATATTTT.

The chain carries TRBV29-1 and TRBJ2-3; 8 bases map to TRBD1. Germline V gene lookup returns CDR1 SQVTM and CDR2 ANQGSEA. The CDR3 extends over 13 amino acids. Losses at the gene ends were 6 bases for V and 4 bases for J; bases not matched to a gene: 6. The CDR3 nucleotides read TGCAGCGTGCCCAGGACAGGGCCAGATACGCAGTATTTT. Encoded protein: CSVPRTGPDTQYF.

This chain joins TRBV30 and TRBJ2-5; D call uncertain. V was trimmed by 0 bases and J by 6 bases, leaving 11 bases between them. Per the germline V gene, CDR1 is GTSNPN and CDR2 is SVGIG (reference sequence). This CDR3 is 13 amino acids long. This CDR3 is CAWSVGPAKTQYF. The CDR3 bases are TGTGCCTGGAGTGTCGGCCCGGCAAAGACCCAGTACTTC.

The genes are TRBV18 and TRBJ2-1; either TRBD1 or TRBD2 may supply D (5 bases each). CDR3 length: 14 residues. V was cut by 4 bases and J by 6 bases, with 13 bases left in between. Germline CDR1 is KGHSH and CDR2 is LQKENI. Written as DNA, the CDR3 is TGTGCCAGCTCACGTTCCGGGACCGCCAATGAGCAGTTCTTC. Translating it yields CASSRSGTANEQFF.

The V and J genes are TRBV7-9 and TRBJ2-3; 8 bases line up with TRBD2. The CDR3 covers 18 residues. The germline gives CDR1 SEHNR, CDR2 FQNEAQ (reference sequence). With 4 bases clipped from V and 2 bases from J, the junction kept 14 bases outside the gene matches. The CDR3 DNA reads as TGTGCCAGCAGCTCCCTTAGGGCTCTAGCGGGTTTCACAGATACGCAGTATTTT. Protein sequence: CASSSLRALAGFTDTQYF.